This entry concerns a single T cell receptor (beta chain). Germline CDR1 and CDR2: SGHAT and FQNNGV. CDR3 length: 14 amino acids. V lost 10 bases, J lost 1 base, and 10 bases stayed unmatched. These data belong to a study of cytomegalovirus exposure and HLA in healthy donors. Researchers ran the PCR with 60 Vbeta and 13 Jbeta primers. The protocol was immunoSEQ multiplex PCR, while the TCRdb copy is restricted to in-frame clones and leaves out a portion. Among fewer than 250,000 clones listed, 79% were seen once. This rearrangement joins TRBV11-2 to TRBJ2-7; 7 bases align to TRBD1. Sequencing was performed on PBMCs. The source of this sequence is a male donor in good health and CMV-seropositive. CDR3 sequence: CATGPVTGSYEQYF. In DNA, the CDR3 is TGTGCCACCGGGCCCGTGACAGGGTCCTACGAGCAGTACTTC.